This T cell receptor (beta chain) was captured by sequencing in a study of blood T cell repertoires in COVID-19. On the study more broadly: Some COVID-19 samples were acute and others convalescent; all came from the United States, Italy and Spain. T cells, B-cell-depleted T cells, or PBMCs supplied cDNA or gDNA.

Enrolled through a virtual design, the participants were between 18 and 89 years of age and came from some 25 US areas. Participants' own reports of clinical history determined their cohort assignment. Here immunoSEQ multiplex PCR was the method, and the copy in TCRdb shows in-frame clones only, minus some. The profile covers over 200,000 clones, with under 90% appearing a single time and about 2% taken by the ten largest. Sequenced sample: PBMCs or T cells enriched from blood (not recorded which). The clonotype comes from a man aged 55-75 years who had recovered from COVID-19.

CDR3 loop: CASSSPGTGYGNSPLHF. In DNA, the CDR3 is TGTGCCAGCAGCTCACCCGGGACAGGGTACGGTAATTCACCCCTCCACTTT. V is TRBV7-9 and J is TRBJ1-6, with 9 bases aligning to TRBD1. The V gene's germline CDR1 is SEHNR and CDR2 FQNEAQ (reference sequence). V was pared by 4 bases and J by 6 bases, with 10 bases of the junction left unmatched. The CDR3 is 17 amino acids.